This T cell receptor (beta chain) stems from a study of blood T cell repertoires in COVID-19. Study in general: COVID-19 samples collected from the United States, Italy and Spain covered acute and convalescent phases.

The data were produced by immunoSEQ multiplex PCR, yet TCRdb's version contains in-frame clones alone and is incomplete. The sample records 200,000 to 250,000 clones, roughly 84% being singletons. Seattle enrolled patients during active infection and tracked them longitudinally. The CDR3 has 14 amino acids. Germline V gene lookup returns CDR1 KGHDR and CDR2 SFDVKD. With 7 bases clipped from V and 6 bases from J, the junction kept 8 bases outside the gene matches. The sample consisted of peripheral blood. The chain links TRBV24-1 to TRBJ2-1; TRBD1 matches 7 bases. This TCR derives from an elderly woman with COVID-19, enrolled during active disease. CDR3 protein: CATSIAGGSNEQFF. The CDR3 nucleotides are TGTGCCACCAGCATAGCAGGGGGTTCCAATGAGCAGTTCTTC.